This T cell receptor (beta chain) was captured in a study of T cell changes during pregnancy in multiple sclerosis. V shed 6 bases and J 5 bases; nucleotides not matched to a gene: 12. Germline V gene lookup returns CDR1 SNHLY and CDR2 FYNNEI. The CDR3 extends over 16 amino acids. Some clones are missing from TCRdb's copy, which holds only in-frame ones; the method was immunoSEQ multiplex PCR. There are under 55,000 clones in the sample; around 94% occur only once, and around 0.3% lies in the top ten. The chain has TRBV2 and TRBJ2-5, with TRBD2 matching over 10 bases. This TCR was recovered from a female donor with multiple sclerosis, enrolled in a pregnancy study. The sample in question was CD4+ T cells from peripheral blood mononuclear cells, obtained in the third trimester of pregnancy. The CDR3 coding sequence is TGTGCCAGCAGACCCCTAGCGGGAGCGGCTCGGGAGACCCAGTACTTC. Its translation: CASRPLAGAARETQYF.